The sample holds many counts of the clone carrying this TCR beta chain. Its target is not known. The observed sequence ends 3 residues before the CDR3 terminus, with the missing tail filled in from the germline J gene. The trim removed 2 bases at V and 4 bases at J, leaving 6 bases unmatched. The CDR3 has 16 residues. CDR1 is KGHSH, CDR2 LQKENI, per germline. This entry is derived from a study of T cell clonality in common variable immunodeficiency. Study-wide findings and caveats: Reportedly, TCR beta sequences from common variable immunodeficiency showed fewer deletions and N-nucleotide insertions.

Clones were read by immunoSEQ multiplex PCR, and TCRdb kept only the in-frame ones, dropping some. The sample holds approximately 50,000 clones, and no clone turns up only once. The TCR originated in a person aged 18 to 75 in good health. Sequencing input: peripheral blood mononuclear cells. This sequence joins TRBV18 and TRBJ2-2; 8 positions match TRBD1. CDR3 DNA, as far as it was read: TGTGCCAGCTCACCAATGGACAGGGTGGTCACCGGGGAG. As protein: CASSPMDRVVTGE. The full-length CDR3 reads as CASSPMDRVVTGELFF.